A selection of T cell receptor beta chains follows, all from one sample in a study of CD8 T cells in Susac syndrome. Each CDR3 protein is one row after TCRdb ran MiXCR on the immunoSEQ multiplex PCR reads. The table shows 150,000 to 200,000 distinct CDR3 sequences, with 93% occurring only once. The sample was CD4+ T cells from PBMCs. All receptors derive from a human donor in good health. Each CDR3 is given with its conserved first and last residue. The order of the fields is V gene, CDR3 protein.

TRBV7-3,CASSLTPPSGGLTDTQYF
TRBV7-2,CASSLFGSTDTQYF
TRBV20-1,CSAPRTADETQYF
TRBV5-1,CASAPYGGETYEQYF
TRBV29-1,CSVVTSTGPTYEQYF
TRBV2,CASTTGEDGYTF
TRBV18,CASSSQGETEAFF
TRBV19,CASKTDAGRDGYTF
TRBV4-1,CASSVGQGAVGELFF
TRBV18,CASSLNAYTGELFF
TRBV20-1,CSARGASDTQYF
TRBV9,CASSVDGGEAYEQYF
TRBV6-1,CASSEASGYGGYTF
TRBV5-1,CASSLAQSSGAYNEQFF
TRBV3-1,CASSRGDGEQYF
TRBV24-1,CATSDHTGELFF
TRBV2,CASSESFKGTQYF
TRBV12-3/TRBV12-4,CASSLNGAGEETQYF
TRBV11-2,CASSLDWARGSYEQYF
TRBV7-9,CASSLMDEQYF
TRBV9,CASTVRAEGETQYF
TRBV3-1,CASSQVRGARTDTQYF
TRBV15,CATSPRNRARETQYF
TRBV14,CASSQSDRGNTEAFF
TRBV12-3/TRBV12-4,CASSIREDGEQYF
TRBV5-1,CASSVRGPPYGEQFF
TRBV3-1,CASSGTLEAFF
TRBV19,CASGYRGLETEAFF
TRBV4-1,CASSLPGGTQYF
TRBV12-3/TRBV12-4,CASSNNHRTEAFF